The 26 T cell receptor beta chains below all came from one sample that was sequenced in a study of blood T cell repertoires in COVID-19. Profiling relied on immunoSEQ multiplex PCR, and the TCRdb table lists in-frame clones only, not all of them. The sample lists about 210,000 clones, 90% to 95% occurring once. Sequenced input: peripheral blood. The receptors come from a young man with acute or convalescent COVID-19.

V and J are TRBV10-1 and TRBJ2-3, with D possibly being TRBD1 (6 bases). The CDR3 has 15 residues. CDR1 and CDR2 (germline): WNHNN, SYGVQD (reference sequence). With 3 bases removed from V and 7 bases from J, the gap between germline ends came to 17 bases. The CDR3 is CASSDGAGDVYTQYF. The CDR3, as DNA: TGCGCCAGCAGTGACGGGGCAGGGGACGTTTATACGCAGTATTTT.

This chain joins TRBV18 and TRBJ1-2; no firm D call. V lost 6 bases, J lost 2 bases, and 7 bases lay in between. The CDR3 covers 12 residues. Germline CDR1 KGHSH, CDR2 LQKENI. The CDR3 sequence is CASSGSNYGYTF. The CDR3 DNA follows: TGTGCCAGCTCGGGCAGCAACTATGGCTACACCTTC.

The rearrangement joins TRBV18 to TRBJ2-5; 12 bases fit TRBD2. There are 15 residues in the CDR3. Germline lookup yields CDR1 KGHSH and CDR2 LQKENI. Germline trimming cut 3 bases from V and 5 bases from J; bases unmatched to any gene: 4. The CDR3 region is CASSPRTSGKETQYF. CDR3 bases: TGTGCCAGCTCACCCAGGACTAGCGGGAAGGAGACCCAGTACTTC.

The CDR3 nucleotides read TGTGCTAGTGGCCGGGACAGGGGGCCGGATGAGCAGTTCTTC. It specifies CASGRDRGPDEQFF. The gene calls are TRBV12-5 and TRBJ2-1, with 12 bases lining up with TRBD1. This CDR3 contains 14 residues. Germline-derived CDR1 and CDR2 are LGHNT and FRNRAP. After removal of 6 bases from V and 8 bases from J, the junction contained 5 bases not matched to a gene.

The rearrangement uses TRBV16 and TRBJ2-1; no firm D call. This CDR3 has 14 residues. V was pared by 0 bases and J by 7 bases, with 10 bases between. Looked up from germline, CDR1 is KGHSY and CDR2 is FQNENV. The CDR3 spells CASSQSSSGNEQFF. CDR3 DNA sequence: TGTGCCAGCAGCCAATCGAGTAGTGGTAATGAGCAGTTCTTC. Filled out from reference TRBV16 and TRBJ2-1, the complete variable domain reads GEEVAQTPKHLVRGEGQKAKLYCAPIKGHSYVFWYQQVLKNEFKFLISFQNENVFDETGMPKERFSAKCLPNSPCSLEIQATKLEDSAVYFCASSQSSSGNEQFFGPGTRLTVL.

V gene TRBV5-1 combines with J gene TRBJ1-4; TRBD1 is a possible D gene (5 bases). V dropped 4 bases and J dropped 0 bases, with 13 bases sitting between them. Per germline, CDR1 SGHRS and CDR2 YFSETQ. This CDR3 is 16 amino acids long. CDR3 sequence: CASSQLPGSTNEKLFF. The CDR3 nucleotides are TGCGCCAGCAGCCAGCTTCCAGGGTCAACTAATGAAAAACTGTTTTTT.

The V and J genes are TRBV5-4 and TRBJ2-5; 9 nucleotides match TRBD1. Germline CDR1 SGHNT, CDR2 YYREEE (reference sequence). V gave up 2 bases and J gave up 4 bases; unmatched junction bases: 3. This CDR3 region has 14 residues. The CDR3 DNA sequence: TGTGCCAGCAGCTTACAGGGGGCAGGAGAGACCCAGTACTTC. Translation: CASSLQGAGETQYF.

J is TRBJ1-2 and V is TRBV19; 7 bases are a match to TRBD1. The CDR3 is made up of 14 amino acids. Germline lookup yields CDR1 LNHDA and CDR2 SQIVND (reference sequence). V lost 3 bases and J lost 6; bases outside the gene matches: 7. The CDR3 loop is CASSITGALHGYTF. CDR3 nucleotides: TGTGCCAGTAGTATTACAGGGGCACTACATGGCTACACCTTC. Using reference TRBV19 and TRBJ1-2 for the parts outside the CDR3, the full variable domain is DGGITQSPKYLFRKEGQNVTLSCEQNLNHDAMYWYRQDPGQGLRLIYYSQIVNDFQKGDIAEGYSVSREKKESFPLTVTSAQKNPTAFYLCASSITGALHGYTFGSGTRLTVV.

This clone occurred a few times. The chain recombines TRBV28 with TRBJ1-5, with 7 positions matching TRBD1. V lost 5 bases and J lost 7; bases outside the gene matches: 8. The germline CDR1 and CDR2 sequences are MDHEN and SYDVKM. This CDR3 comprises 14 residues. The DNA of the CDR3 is TGTGCCAGCAGTCCACGACAGGGTACACAGCCCCAGCATTTT. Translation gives CASSPRQGTQPQHF.

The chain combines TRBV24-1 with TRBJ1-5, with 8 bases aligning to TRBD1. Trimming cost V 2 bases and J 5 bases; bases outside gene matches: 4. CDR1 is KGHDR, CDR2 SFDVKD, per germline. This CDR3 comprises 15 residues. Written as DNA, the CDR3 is TGTGCCACCAGTGATTCCAGGGGGCGCGATCAGCCCCAGCATTTT. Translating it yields CATSDSRGRDQPQHF.

CDR3 in amino acids: CASSQSRGNTEAFF. The CDR3 DNA reads as TGTGCCAGTAGCCAAAGTCGGGGGAACACTGAAGCTTTCTTT. This sequence joins TRBV19 and TRBJ1-1, with D uncertain. CDR1 is LNHDA and CDR2 is SQIVND in the germline V gene (reference sequence). CDR3 size: 14 residues. The V end was cut by 6 bases, the J end by 1 base, with 12 bases between.

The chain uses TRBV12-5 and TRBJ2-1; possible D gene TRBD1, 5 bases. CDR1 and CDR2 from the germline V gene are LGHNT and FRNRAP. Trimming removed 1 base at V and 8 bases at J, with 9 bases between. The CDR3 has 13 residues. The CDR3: CASGLGQGYEQFF. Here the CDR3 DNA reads TGTGCTAGTGGTTTGGGGCAGGGCTATGAGCAGTTCTTC.

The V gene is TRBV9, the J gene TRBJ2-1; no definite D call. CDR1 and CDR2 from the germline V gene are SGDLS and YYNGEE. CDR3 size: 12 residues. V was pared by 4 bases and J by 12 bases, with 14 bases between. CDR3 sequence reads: CASSPSLGVQFF. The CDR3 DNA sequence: TGTGCCAGCAGCCCTTCGCTAGGTGTGCAGTTCTTC. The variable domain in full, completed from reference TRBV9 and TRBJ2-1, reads DSGVTQTPKHLITATGQRVTLRCSPRSGDLSVYWYQQSLDQGLQFLIQYYNGEERAKGNILERFSAQQFPDLHSELNLSSLELGDSALYFCASSPSLGVQFFGPGTRLTVL.

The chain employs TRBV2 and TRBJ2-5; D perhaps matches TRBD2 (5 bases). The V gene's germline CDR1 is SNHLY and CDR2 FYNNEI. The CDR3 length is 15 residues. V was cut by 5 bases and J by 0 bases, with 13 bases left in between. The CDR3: CASSPYQRYQETQYF. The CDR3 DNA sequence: TGTGCCAGCAGTCCCTACCAGCGGTACCAAGAGACCCAGTACTTC.

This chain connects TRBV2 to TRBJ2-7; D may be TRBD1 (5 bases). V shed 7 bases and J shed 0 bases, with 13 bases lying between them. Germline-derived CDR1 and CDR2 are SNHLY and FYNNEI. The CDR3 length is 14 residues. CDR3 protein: CASNKDRSSYEQYF. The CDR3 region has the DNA TGTGCCAGCAACAAAGACAGAAGCTCCTACGAGCAGTACTTC.

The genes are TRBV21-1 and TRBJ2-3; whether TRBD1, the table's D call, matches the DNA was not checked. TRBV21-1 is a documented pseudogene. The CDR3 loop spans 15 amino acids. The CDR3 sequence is CASSGRDSHTDTQYF. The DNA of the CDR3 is TGTGCCAGCAGCGGCCGGGACAGCCACACAGATACGCAGTATTTT.

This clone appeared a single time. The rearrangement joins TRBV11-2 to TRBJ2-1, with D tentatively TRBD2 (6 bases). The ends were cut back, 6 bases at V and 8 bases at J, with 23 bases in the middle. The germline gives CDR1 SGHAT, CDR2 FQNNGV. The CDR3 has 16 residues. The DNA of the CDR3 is TGTGCCAGCAGATTAACCTGGGACTGGTCGCCAGATGAGCAGTTCTTC. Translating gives CASRLTWDWSPDEQFF.

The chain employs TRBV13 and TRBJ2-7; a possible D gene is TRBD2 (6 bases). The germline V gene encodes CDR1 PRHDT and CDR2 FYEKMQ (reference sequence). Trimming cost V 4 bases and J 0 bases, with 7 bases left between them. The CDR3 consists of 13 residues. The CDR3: CASSSTSSYEQYF. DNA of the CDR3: TGTGCCAGCAGCTCGACTAGCTCCTACGAGCAGTACTTC.

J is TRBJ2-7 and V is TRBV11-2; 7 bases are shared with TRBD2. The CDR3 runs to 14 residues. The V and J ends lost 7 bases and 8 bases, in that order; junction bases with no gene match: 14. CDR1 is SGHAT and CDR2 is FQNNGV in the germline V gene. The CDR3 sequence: CASTVGLEGRKQYF. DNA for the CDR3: TGTGCCAGCACCGTCGGACTAGAGGGGCGTAAGCAGTACTTC.

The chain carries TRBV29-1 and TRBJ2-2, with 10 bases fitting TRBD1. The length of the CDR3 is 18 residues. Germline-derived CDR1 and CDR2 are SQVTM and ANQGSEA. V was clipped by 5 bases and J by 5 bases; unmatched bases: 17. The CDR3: CSVSRPGQGPISTGELFF. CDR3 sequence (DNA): TGCAGCGTTTCGCGCCCGGGACAGGGGCCGATCTCGACCGGGGAGCTGTTTTTT.

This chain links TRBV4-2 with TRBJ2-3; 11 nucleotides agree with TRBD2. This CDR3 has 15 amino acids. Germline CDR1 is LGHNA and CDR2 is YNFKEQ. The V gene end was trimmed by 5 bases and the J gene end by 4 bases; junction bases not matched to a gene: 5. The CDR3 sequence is CASSLAGGPSDTQYF. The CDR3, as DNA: TGTGCCAGCAGCTTAGCGGGAGGGCCCTCAGATACGCAGTATTTT.

CDR3 DNA sequence: TGTGCCAGCTCCCGGGTGGAGGGTTCACCCCTCCACTTT. This gives the protein CASSRVEGSPLHF. This chain links TRBV7-9 with TRBJ1-6; D is ambiguous. This CDR3 is 13 amino acids long. Between the trimmed V and J ends, which lost 8 bases and 9 bases, there was a span of 14 bases. The germline V gene has CDR1 SEHNR and CDR2 FQNEAQ (reference sequence).

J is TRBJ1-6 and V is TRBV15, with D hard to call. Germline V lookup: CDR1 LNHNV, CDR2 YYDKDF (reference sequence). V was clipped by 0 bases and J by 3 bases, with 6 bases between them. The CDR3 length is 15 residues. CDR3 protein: CATSRDRDYNSPLHF. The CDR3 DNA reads TGTGCCACCAGCAGAGATCGGGACTATAATTCACCCCTCCACTTT.

CDR3 residues: CASSKAGAGTGELFF. CDR3 bases: TGTGCCAGCAGCAAAGCGGGAGCGGGCACCGGGGAGCTGTTTTTT. The chain recombines TRBV21-1 with TRBJ2-2; the table's D gene call, TRBD2, was not cross checked with the DNA. TRBV21-1 is assigned pseudogene status. CDR3 length equals 15 residues.

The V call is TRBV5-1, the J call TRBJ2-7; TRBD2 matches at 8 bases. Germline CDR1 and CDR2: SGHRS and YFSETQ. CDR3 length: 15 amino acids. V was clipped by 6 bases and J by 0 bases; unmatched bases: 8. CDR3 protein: CASTSSLAGSYEQYF. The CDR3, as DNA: TGCGCCAGCACTTCGTCCCTAGCGGGCTCCTACGAGCAGTACTTC.

CDR3 region: CASSIAPIQGFFYNEQFF. The CDR3 bases are TGTGCCAGTAGTATCGCCCCAATTCAGGGGTTTTTCTACAATGAGCAGTTCTTC. The chain recombines TRBV19 with TRBJ2-1; tentative D call: TRBD1 (6 bases). The CDR3 extends over 18 amino acids. Trimming shortened V by 3 bases and J by 3 bases, and 21 bases separated the two germline ends. The germline gives CDR1 LNHDA, CDR2 SQIVND (reference sequence).